This T cell receptor beta chain emerged from a study of relationships among human T cell subsets (dated by TCRdb to about 2010). Broadly, across the study: Eight distinct blood T cell populations were sequenced: pan T, CD8 cytotoxic, regulatory, Th1, Th2, naive plus transitional, activated and memory cells.

Here is what the overall study found, with its caveats: Across the seven subsets, no statistically significant differences turned up in V, D and J usage, CDR3 length, or N-nucleotide additions. The considerable overlap in CDR3s among Th1, Th2 and regulatory T cells was taken as suggesting that cell fate choices are stochastic. While more than 55% of CD8+ cytotoxic sequences came from clones with more than 100 reads, the regulatory and Th2 subsets had few clones of that kind. A CD4+CD8+ double-positive population could not be excluded by the bead-based sorting.

The method was multiplex PCR. The sequencing machine was a 454 GS FLX. Semiquantitative ARM-PCR was used to amplify the TCR alpha and beta CDR3 regions from mRNA. ARM-PCR used tagged nested gene-specific primers, after which communal superprimers carried out exponential amplification. Nested primers were removed by exonuclease before the second amplification round on first-round PCR products. The amplicons were sequenced on the 454 platform, which can rapidly sequence millions of DNA fragments without cloning bias. A read was counted as effective if the read could be mapped to both V and J germline segments. As for the original processing: IRmap was used to assign reads to germline V, D and J segments, and IRmap relies on pyromap, a Smith-Waterman modification adapted to 454 sequencing errors. To filter D-beta assignments, cutoffs were set at the 99th percentile of the alignment scores obtained from simulated random sequences. CDR3 was defined as the amino acids between the conserved V-segment Y[YFLI]C motif and the J-segment [FW]GXGT motif. A compound Poisson process model, previously applied to large-scale EST data, was used to estimate repertoire diversity. A procedure for detecting cross-contamination was used to argue that the shared CDR3s did not come from sample contamination. TCRdb trimmed the raw reads at Q25, called clones with MiXCR and kept productive beta chains. Rows with one shared CDR3 protein collapse into an entry with the most common genes and DNA. The authors' filters were not applied to this entry. Counted in this sample were 10,000 to 15,000 distinct CDR3 sequences; roughly 62% of them appeared once. Around 27% of the sample rests with the top ten.

Following the CD25, CD56 and CD294 bead selections, the CD4+CD25-CD294- flow-through was collected as the Th1 cells. T cell subsets were isolated with Miltenyi superparamagnetic beads coated with subset-specific monoclonal antibodies. All T cell populations were isolated from peripheral blood. Ficoll separation was used to obtain mononuclear cells from whole blood, after which anti-CD14 microbeads were used to deplete monocytes. Right after isolation, the cell populations were resuspended in RNAprotect reagent. With regard to this clonotype: What this receptor recognizes is not known. Base-call qualities are not available, and no considerably larger clone is one nucleotide away.

The germline V gene sets CDR1 to MGHRA and CDR2 to YSYEKL. At the junction V is shortened by 0 bases and J by 3 bases, with 13 bases in between. The CDR3 numbers 16 residues from cysteine through phenylalanine. Only the CDR3 part of the read is kept: 48 bases, read in frame from the first base. This TCR was sampled from a man aged 40-49 years in good health. The chain is assembled from TRBV4-1 and TRBJ2-3; the D gene cannot be named for sure. Input material: CD4+ Th1 cells sorted from blood. Sample cell subset or site, as interpreted from the label and publication: CD4+CD25-CD294- T helper 1 cells. In nucleotide form, the sequence is TGCGCCAGCAGCCAAGATGGCCCGTCCGGGACAGATACGCAGTATTTT. It codes for CASSQDGPSGTDTQYF.